A selection of T cell receptor beta chains follows, all from one sample in a study of T cell responses to AZD1222 COVID-19 vaccine. Data came from immunoSEQ multiplex PCR; TCRdb stores just in-frame clones and leaves some out. The sample records roughly 93,000 clones, 90% being singletons. The sample in question was peripheral blood, obtained on day 0 of AZD1222 vaccination. These receptors were collected from an adult in good health. Each CDR3 is given with its conserved first and last residue. D genes are given only for firm matches. Not every row has a clone size; where given, it reads once, few, many or a size class.

v_gene: TRBV28; len: 15; abundance: NA; j_gene: TRBJ2-3; d_gene: NA; CDR3nt: TGTGCCAGCAGTTTAGCCGGCCCTAGCACAGATACGCAGTATTTT; CDR3aa: CASSLAGPSTDTQYF
v_gene: TRBV20-1; len: 11; abundance: NA; j_gene: TRBJ1-3; d_gene: NA; CDR3nt: TGCAGTGCCTCGCCCGGAAACACCATATATTTT; CDR3aa: CSASPGNTIYF
v_gene: TRBV25-1; len: 18; abundance: NA; j_gene: TRBJ1-2; d_gene: NA; CDR3nt: TGTGCCAGCAGTGAATATAATCTGAGGGGATGGACTAACTATGGCTACACCTTC; CDR3aa: CASSEYNLRGWTNYGYTF
v_gene: TRBV4-2; len: 15; abundance: NA; j_gene: TRBJ2-7; d_gene: TRBD2; CDR3nt: TGTGCCAGCAGCCAAGTAGGGGGGAGCGGGGGCGAGCAGTACTTC; CDR3aa: CASSQVGGSGGEQYF
v_gene: TRBV2; len: 13; abundance: NA; j_gene: TRBJ2-3; d_gene: NA; CDR3nt: TGTGCCAGCAGGGGGGGGCCTGTTGGTACGCAGTATTTT; CDR3aa: CASRGGPVGTQYF
v_gene: TRBV18; len: 20; abundance: NA; j_gene: TRBJ2-1; d_gene: NA; CDR3nt: TGTGCCAGCTCACCACTAAGGGAGCCGGGACACACGTCCGGGGGCAATGAGCAGTTCTTC; CDR3aa: CASSPLREPGHTSGGNEQFF
v_gene: TRBV19; len: 17; abundance: NA; j_gene: TRBJ2-2; d_gene: NA; CDR3nt: TGTGCCAGTACCAACCACGGACGGACCGAAGGCACCGGGGAGCTGTTTTTT; CDR3aa: CASTNHGRTEGTGELFF
v_gene: TRBV9; len: 16; abundance: NA; j_gene: TRBJ1-4; d_gene: NA; CDR3nt: TGTGCCAGCAGCGTAGCAGGAGGGTGGACTAATGAAAAACTGTTTTTT; CDR3aa: CASSVAGGWTNEKLFF
v_gene: TRBV27; len: 14; abundance: NA; j_gene: TRBJ1-1; d_gene: NA; CDR3nt: TGTGCCAGCAGGCTCCGGGACACGAACACTGAAGCTTTCTTT; CDR3aa: CASRLRDTNTEAFF
v_gene: TRBV24-1; len: 17; abundance: NA; j_gene: TRBJ2-1; d_gene: TRBD2; CDR3nt: TGTGCCACCAGTGATTCCCCAGGACTAGCGGACAACAATGAGCAGTTCTTC; CDR3aa: CATSDSPGLADNNEQFF
v_gene: TRBV18; len: 12; abundance: NA; j_gene: TRBJ2-3; d_gene: NA; CDR3nt: TGTGCCAGCTCCTACCGCACAGATACGCAGTATTTT; CDR3aa: CASSYRTDTQYF
v_gene: TRBV6-5; len: 14; abundance: NA; j_gene: TRBJ2-3; d_gene: TRBD2; CDR3nt: TGTGCCAGCAGCCTAGCGGGAATTACAGATACGCAGTATTTT; CDR3aa: CASSLAGITDTQYF
v_gene: TRBV28; len: 15; abundance: NA; j_gene: TRBJ1-3; d_gene: TRBD1; CDR3nt: TGTGCCAGCATCCTAACAGGGGGTATAGGAAACACCATATATTTT; CDR3aa: CASILTGGIGNTIYF
v_gene: TRBV3-1/TRBV3-2; len: 16; abundance: NA; j_gene: TRBJ2-7; d_gene: TRBD1; CDR3nt: TGTGCCAGCAGCCAAGGTCGGGACAGGGGGTCCTACGAGCAGTACTTC; CDR3aa: CASSQGRDRGSYEQYF
v_gene: TRBV11-1; len: 16; abundance: few; j_gene: TRBJ2-5; d_gene: NA; CDR3nt: TGTGCCAGCAGCTTCGGGACCGGGACGCCCCAAGAGACCCAGTACTTC; CDR3aa: CASSFGTGTPQETQYF
v_gene: TRBV6-5; len: 15; abundance: NA; j_gene: TRBJ2-7; d_gene: NA; CDR3nt: TGTGCCAGCAGTTACTCGGGCACAGACCTTTACGAGCAGTACTTC; CDR3aa: CASSYSGTDLYEQYF
v_gene: TRBV27; len: 17; abundance: NA; j_gene: TRBJ2-2; d_gene: TRBD2; CDR3nt: TGTGCCAGCAGTGGCATAGCGGGAGGGCCTGGCACCGGGGAGCTGTTTTTT; CDR3aa: CASSGIAGGPGTGELFF
v_gene: TRBV12-3/TRBV12-4; len: 11; abundance: NA; j_gene: TRBJ1-5; d_gene: NA; CDR3nt: TGTGCCAGCAGTTTAGGTCAGCCCCAGCATTTT; CDR3aa: CASSLGQPQHF
v_gene: TRBV18; len: 15; abundance: NA; j_gene: TRBJ2-2; d_gene: TRBD2; CDR3nt: TGTGCCAGCTCACCGACTAGCGGCCAGGGCGGGGAGCTGTTTTTT; CDR3aa: CASSPTSGQGGELFF
v_gene: TRBV30; len: 13; abundance: NA; j_gene: TRBJ1-2; d_gene: NA; CDR3nt: TGTGCCTGGAGCTTCACAGAACTGGGTGGCTACACCTTC; CDR3aa: CAWSFTELGGYTF
v_gene: TRBV5-4; len: 15; abundance: NA; j_gene: TRBJ2-1; d_gene: NA; CDR3nt: TGTGCCAGCAGCGTAAAACAGGGTACCTACAATGAGCAGTTCTTC; CDR3aa: CASSVKQGTYNEQFF
v_gene: TRBV18; len: 15; abundance: once; j_gene: TRBJ2-1; d_gene: TRBD2; CDR3nt: TGTGCCAGCTCACCTTTGACTAGCGGGGTCGATGAGCAGTTCTTC; CDR3aa: CASSPLTSGVDEQFF
v_gene: TRBV7-2; len: 14; abundance: NA; j_gene: TRBJ2-7; d_gene: NA; CDR3nt: TGTGCCAGCAGCCCCGCCGACGGAGCCTACGAGCAGTACTTC; CDR3aa: CASSPADGAYEQYF
v_gene: TRBV5-1; len: 14; abundance: NA; j_gene: TRBJ2-1; d_gene: NA; CDR3nt: TGCGCCAGCAGCCCGCGGGGCCCTGGGAATGAGCAGTTCTTC; CDR3aa: CASSPRGPGNEQFF
v_gene: TRBV19; len: 15; abundance: NA; j_gene: TRBJ2-2; d_gene: TRBD2; CDR3nt: TGTGCCAGTAGTATATCGAGCGGGAGAACCGGGGAGCTGTTTTTT; CDR3aa: CASSISSGRTGELFF
v_gene: TRBV28; len: 11; abundance: NA; j_gene: TRBJ2-7; d_gene: NA; CDR3nt: TGTGCCAGCAGTCCCGGTTACGAGCAGTACTTC; CDR3aa: CASSPGYEQYF
v_gene: TRBV7-2; len: 14; abundance: NA; j_gene: TRBJ1-4; d_gene: TRBD1; CDR3nt: TGTGCCAGCAGCTTTCAGACAGGGAATGAAAAACTGTTTTTT; CDR3aa: CASSFQTGNEKLFF
v_gene: TRBV5-1; len: 15; abundance: once; j_gene: TRBJ2-5; d_gene: NA; CDR3nt: TGCGCCAGCAGCTTGGCAAGGGACACCCAAGAGACCCAGTACTTC; CDR3aa: CASSLARDTQETQYF
v_gene: TRBV24-1; len: 14; abundance: NA; j_gene: TRBJ1-4; d_gene: NA; CDR3nt: TGTGCCACCAGTGACCCTCCGCCTAATGAAAAACTGTTTTTT; CDR3aa: CATSDPPPNEKLFF